What follows describes a single T cell receptor beta chain. The data were obtained in a study of blood T cell repertoires in COVID-19. Whole-study context: COVID-19 samples from acute and convalescent phases originated in the United States, Italy and Spain. Nucleic acid was either cDNA or gDNA, and it came from T cells, B-cell-depleted T cells, or PBMCs.

In the original analysis: Estimated nucleated cell counts came from reference gene primer amplification. The table came from immunoSEQ multiplex PCR; TCRdb's copy has only in-frame clones and leaves some out. V, J and clone size derive from that table, while D and trimming were established from the DNA sequence. The data contain 120,000 or so clones, roughly 82% of them singletons. Trimming cost V 0 bases and J 5 bases, with 10 bases left between them. The germline CDR1 and CDR2 sequences are MGHRA and YSYEKL. This CDR3 comprises 14 residues. The V call is TRBV4-1, the J call TRBJ1-1; unclear D gene. This TCR came from a woman aged 55-69 years with acute or convalescent COVID-19. Sequencing input: peripheral blood. CDR3 region: CASSQDWALTEAFF. The CDR3 DNA follows: TGCGCCAGCAGCCAAGATTGGGCACTTACTGAAGCTTTCTTT.